These 10 T cell receptor beta chains originate from one sample sequenced in a study of T cells in Graves' hyperthyroidism and ophthalmopathy. The investigators amplified TCR beta CDR3 regions from RNA transcripts. In the first-round RT-PCR of the TCR CDR3, the HTBI primer set was used. MiXCR was run by TCRdb on the multiplex PCR reads, yielding one entry per CDR3 protein. Of under 200,000 distinct CDR3 sequences in the sample, about 9.4% were seen once. The material sequenced was blood. These receptors came from a woman aged 18 to 35 with Graves' hyperthyroidism that later progressed to Graves' ophthalmopathy.

The sample holds many counts of this clonotype. CDR3 coding DNA: TGCAGTCCATCGGGGAGGGCCAATAATGAGCAGTTCTTC. This codes for CSPSGRANNEQFF. The V gene is TRBV20-1, the J gene TRBJ2-1, with 7 bases fitting TRBD2. Germline CDR1 reads DFQATT; CDR2 reads SNEGSKA (reference sequence). V lost 8 bases, J lost 7 bases, and 11 bases stayed unmatched. The CDR3 sequence is 13 residues long.

This clonotype turned up a few times. The rearrangement uses TRBV19 and TRBJ1-2; D perhaps matches TRBD1 (5 bases). Germline CDR1 reads LNHDA; CDR2 reads SQIVND (reference sequence). The CDR3 totals 15 residues. V was trimmed by 1 base and J by 0 bases, leaving 9 bases between them. The CDR3 DNA reads as TGTGCCAGTAGTATAGGGGGCCCGGCTAACTATGGCTACACCTTC. It translates to CASSIGGPANYGYTF.

This clonotype was picked up a small number of times. Compared with germline, one end of the junction differs, possibly owing to a read error. The chain recombines TRBV6-5 with TRBJ1-2, with D tentatively TRBD1 (5 bases). This CDR3 has 12 residues. From germline, CDR1 is MNHEY and CDR2 SVGAGI. DNA of the CDR3: TGTGCCAGCAGTGACTCGAGGGGCGGCTACACCTTC. The encoded protein is CASSDSRGGYTF.

This clonotype occurred many times. This chain joins TRBV5-1 and TRBJ2-7; 9 bases map to TRBD1. J gave up 5 bases and V 7 bases, and 10 bases lay outside the gene matches. The CDR3 spans 14 residues. Looked up from germline, CDR1 is SGHRS and CDR2 is YFSETQ. CDR3 nucleotide sequence: TGCGCCAGCGCTCATGGGGACAGGGTAAACGAGCAGTACTTC. It yields the protein CASAHGDRVNEQYF.

This clonotype was seen ten or more times. The genes are TRBV30 and TRBJ2-1; D remains unclear. This CDR3 is built from 13 residues. V was cut by 7 bases and J by 0 bases, with 10 bases left in between. Per the germline V gene, CDR1 is GTSNPN and CDR2 is SVGIG (reference sequence). CDR3 DNA: TGTGCCTCAACGCCGAGCTCCTACAATGAGCAGTTCTTC. It encodes CASTPSSYNEQFF.

This clonotype has ten or more counts. This sequence joins TRBV6-6 and TRBJ1-4; D is possibly TRBD1 (6 bases). The germline gives CDR1 MNHNY, CDR2 SVGAGI (reference sequence). The CDR3 has 17 amino acids. The V end lost 2 bases, the J end lost 4 bases, and 17 bases lay between the germline ends. The CDR3 loop reads CASSYGGSRVNNEKLFF. The CDR3 region has the DNA TGTGCCAGCAGTTACGGGGGCTCAAGGGTAAATAATGAAAAACTGTTTTTT.

V and J are TRBV5-8 and TRBJ1-5; 8 positions agree with TRBD1. CDR3 length: 17 residues. Germline trimming cut 6 bases from V and 1 base from J; bases unmatched to any gene: 12. Per the germline V gene, CDR1 is SGHTS and CDR2 is YDEGEE. Here the CDR3 DNA reads TGTGCCAGCAACAATGCCGGGGACAGGCGCAGCAATCAGCCCCAGCATTTT. Translated, it gives CASNNAGDRRSNQPQHF.

Ten or more counts support this clonotype. The rearrangement joins TRBV4-1 to TRBJ2-5; 10 bases agree with TRBD2. CDR1 is MGHRA and CDR2 is YSYEKL in the germline V gene. The CDR3 loop spans 16 amino acids. V lost 4 bases and J lost 2; bases outside the gene matches: 7. The CDR3 loop reads CASSRSLAGTQETQYF. The CDR3 DNA reads TGCGCCAGCAGCCGATCACTAGCGGGAACACAAGAGACCCAGTACTTC.

This clonotype was counted ten times or more. V is TRBV6-1 and J is TRBJ2-1; the D is unclear. The CDR3 is made up of 15 amino acids. CDR1 and CDR2 from the germline V gene are MNHNS and SASEGT. Between the trimmed V and J ends, which lost 2 bases and 0 bases, there was a span of 8 bases. CDR3 sequence (DNA): TGTGCCAGCAGTGAATGGACCGTCTCCTACAATGAGCAGTTCTTC. It codes for CASSEWTVSYNEQFF.

Ten or more counts support this clonotype. The chain couples TRBV6-1 to TRBJ1-1; no definite D call. V was cut by 6 bases and J by 1 base, with 9 bases left in between. This CDR3 is built from 13 residues. Germline V gene lookup returns CDR1 MNHNS and CDR2 SASEGT. The CDR3 protein is CASRPHANTEAFF. The CDR3 DNA reads as TGTGCCAGCAGACCCCACGCGAACACTGAAGCTTTCTTT.